These 9 T cell receptor beta chains were all obtained from the same sample, sequenced in a study of blood T cell repertoires in COVID-19. Repertoires were generated with immunoSEQ multiplex PCR, while TCRdb's copy carries only in-frame clones and drops some. The repertoire holds around 190,000 clones, about 81% seen once, with around 9% in the top ten. What was sequenced was PBMCs or T cells enriched from blood (not recorded which). The source of these receptors is a man aged 35-49 years who had recovered from COVID-19.

The V call is TRBV2, the J call TRBJ2-1; 8 bases agree with TRBD2. Germline trimming cut 6 bases from V and 3 bases from J; bases unmatched to any gene: 7. This CDR3 spans 15 amino acids. Germline CDR1 SNHLY, CDR2 FYNNEI. The CDR3 region has the DNA TGTGCCAGCAGGACCAGCGGGAGCCGCTACAATGAGCAGTTCTTC. Amino acid sequence: CASRTSGSRYNEQFF.

This chain uses TRBV10-3 with TRBJ2-3, with D maybe TRBD2 (5 bases). This CDR3 has 14 residues. The germline V and J ends were trimmed by 6 bases and 4 bases, with 14 bases remaining between them. CDR1 and CDR2 from the germline V gene are ENHRY and SYGVKD. The CDR3 coding sequence is TGTGCCATCAGGGGGAGCTCGGGCGCAGATACGCAGTATTTT. Translating gives CAIRGSSGADTQYF.

The chain is built from TRBV30 and TRBJ1-1; D may be TRBD1 (6 bases). The CDR3 runs to 14 residues. Germline lookup yields CDR1 GTSNPN and CDR2 SVGIG (reference sequence). V was pared by 0 bases and J by 4 bases, with 12 bases between. DNA for the CDR3: TGTGCCTGGAGTGTACGTGGGGGCGCCACTGAAGCTTTCTTT. Translating it yields CAWSVRGGATEAFF.

The J gene is TRBJ1-4, the V gene TRBV19; D is ambiguous. Trimming removed 3 bases at V and 5 bases at J, with 10 bases between. Germline V gives CDR1 LNHDA, CDR2 SQIVND (reference sequence). There are 14 residues in the CDR3. CDR3 in amino acids: CASSMGRQNEKLFF. DNA of the CDR3: TGTGCCAGTAGTATGGGCAGGCAAAATGAAAAACTGTTTTTT.

This clone was counted between two and nine times. This chain connects TRBV12-3 or TRBV12-4 to TRBJ1-2, with 7 positions matching TRBD1. This CDR3 has 13 residues. With V trimmed by 8 bases and J by 5 bases, 8 bases remained unmatched. CDR3 region: CASGDPGQYGYTF. CDR3 in DNA: TGTGCCAGCGGGGACCCGGGACAGTATGGCTACACCTTC.

The chain uses TRBV10-1 and TRBJ2-5, with a weak D call TRBD2 (5 bases). Germline CDR1 is WNHNN and CDR2 is SYGVQD (reference sequence). This CDR3 is 14 amino acids long. V shed 5 bases and J shed 2 bases, with 12 bases lying between them. The CDR3 bases are TGCGCCAGCAGTTTGACTAACAAACAAGAGACCCAGTACTTC. It translates to CASSLTNKQETQYF.

This chain uses TRBV7-3 with TRBJ2-1; 8 bases fit TRBD2. Germline-derived CDR1 and CDR2 are SGHTA and FQGTGA. The CDR3 is 15 amino acids. V dropped 0 bases and J dropped 6; count of bases not matched to a gene: 4. DNA of the CDR3: TGTGCCAGCAGCTTAACCCCGGGGGGGGTCAATGAGCAGTTCTTC. Protein sequence: CASSLTPGGVNEQFF. The whole variable domain, remainder taken from reference TRBV7-3 and TRBJ2-1, is GAGVSQTPSNKVTEKGKYVELRCDPISGHTALYWYRQSLGQGPEFLIYFQGTGAADDSGLPNDRFFAVRPEGSVSTLKIQRTERGDSAVYLCASSLTPGGVNEQFFGPGTRLTVL.

CDR3 nucleotide sequence: TGCGCCAGCAGCTTGGAAGCGGGGGGAAAAGGATGGAATGAGCAGTTCTTC. Encoded protein: CASSLEAGGKGWNEQFF. The V and J genes are TRBV5-1 and TRBJ2-1; TRBD2 matches 9 bases. This CDR3 is 17 amino acids long. From germline, CDR1 is SGHRS and CDR2 YFSETQ. J was trimmed by 7 bases and V by 0 bases; bases with no gene match: 11.

The chain employs TRBV2 and TRBJ1-5; D possibly corresponds to TRBD1 (5 bases). Germline CDR1 and CDR2: SNHLY and FYNNEI. Trimming left V 5 bases short and J 0 bases short, with 11 bases between. This CDR3 is 15 amino acids long. The CDR3 DNA sequence: TGTGCCAGCAGTTTACAAGGGGTTAGCAATCAGCCCCAGCATTTT. It codes for CASSLQGVSNQPQHF.